Below are 26 T cell receptor beta chains sequenced from a single sample in a study of blood T cell repertoires in COVID-19 (dated by TCRdb to 2018 to 2021). The library was made by the immunoSEQ multiplex PCR assay. TCRdb obtained this table from immuneACCESS and retained in-frame rearrangements with V and J assigned. These tables miss some clones; where compared with another copy, unresolved V genes account for less than half of the shortfall, and the remainder is unexplained. The sample records approximately 170,000 clones, 70% to 90% of which are singletons. In total, the top ten clones hold under 7.5% of the sample. Material for sequencing was peripheral blood. The receptors come from a man at least 80 years old with COVID-19, enrolled during active disease.

The V and J genes are TRBV30 and TRBJ2-2, with TRBD1 identical over 8 bases. Germline loops: CDR1 GTSNPN, CDR2 SVGIG (reference sequence). The CDR3 sequence is 13 residues long. Germline trimming cut 7 bases from V and 0 bases from J; bases unmatched to any gene: 1. CDR3: CALDRANTGELFF. The CDR3 DNA is TGTGCCTTGGACAGGGCGAACACCGGGGAGCTGTTTTTT.

The V gene is TRBV7-3, the J gene TRBJ1-5, with 8 nucleotides matching TRBD1. Losses at the gene ends were 3 bases for V and 5 bases for J; bases not matched to a gene: 6. Germline V gene sequence: CDR1 SGHTA, CDR2 FQGTGA. The CDR3 has 15 amino acids. The CDR3 region has the DNA TGTGCCAGCAGCTTGAAGGACAGGGAAGATCAGCCCCAGCATTTT. This sequence encodes CASSLKDREDQPQHF. The variable domain in full, with the rest retrieved from reference TRBV7-3 and TRBJ1-5, is GAGVSQTPSNKVTEKGKYVELRCDPISGHTALYWYRQSLGQGPEFLIYFQGTGAADDSGLPNDRFFAVRPEGSVSTLKIQRTERGDSAVYLCASSLKDREDQPQHFGDGTRLSIL.

This clone was detected only a few times. The CDR3 sequence is CASKSTEGAYSPLHF. The CDR3 DNA sequence: TGTGCCAGCAAGAGTACGGAGGGGGCGTATTCACCCCTCCACTTT. The chain joins TRBV7-6 to TRBJ1-6, with 7 positions matching TRBD1. The trim removed 7 bases at V and 8 bases at J, leaving 11 bases unmatched. The germline CDR1 and CDR2 sequences are SGHVS and FNYEAQ. The CDR3 is 15 residues long.

This clone was recorded only once. The gene calls are TRBV2 and TRBJ1-1, with D possibly matching TRBD1 (5 bases). Deletions cut 4 bases from V and 9 bases from J, with 12 bases between. Germline lookup yields CDR1 SNHLY and CDR2 FYNNEI. The CDR3 consists of 12 residues. The DNA for the CDR3 is TGTGCCAGCAGTGCTATGGACAACCAAGCTTTCTTT. It translates to CASSAMDNQAFF.

The chain combines TRBV11-3 with TRBJ1-4; D gene uncertain. Germline V gene sequence: CDR1 SGHNT, CDR2 YENEEA. CDR3 length: 15 residues. V was cut by 2 bases and J by 0 bases, with 7 bases left in between. CDR3 DNA sequence: TGTGCCAGCAGCTTATGCGTTACAACTAATGAAAAACTGTTTTTT. This encodes CASSLCVTTNEKLFF.

The chain links TRBV7-3 to TRBJ2-6, with D hard to call. The CDR3 runs to 14 residues. Germline lookup yields CDR1 SGHTA and CDR2 FQGTGA. V lost 8 bases and J lost 0, with 8 bases in between. The CDR3 loop reads CASCESSGANVLTF. DNA of the CDR3: TGTGCCAGCTGCGAGTCCTCTGGGGCCAACGTCCTGACTTTC.

This chain connects TRBV27 to TRBJ2-7; TRBD1 might be the D (7 bases). Trimming left V 3 bases short and J 4 bases short, with 16 bases between. Germline lookup yields CDR1 MNHEY and CDR2 SMNVEV (reference sequence). CDR3 length: 15 residues. The CDR3 here is CASSFPGRGVYEQYF. The CDR3, as DNA: TGTGCCAGCAGTTTCCCCGGCAGGGGGGTTTACGAGCAGTACTTC.

The chain employs TRBV7-9 and TRBJ1-2; D is ambiguous. The CDR3 has 14 residues. V lost 3 bases and J lost 2, with 10 bases in between. Germline assignment: CDR1 SEHNR and CDR2 FQNEAQ (reference sequence). The CDR3 reads CASSFGRGNYGYTF. The CDR3 DNA reads as TGTGCCAGCAGCTTCGGGCGGGGAAACTATGGCTACACCTTC.

This chain connects TRBV9 to TRBJ1-1; no definite D call. This CDR3 is 14 amino acids long. Germline loops: CDR1 SGDLS, CDR2 YYNGEE. V dropped 0 bases and J dropped 4 bases, with 10 bases sitting between them. The CDR3 is CASSVDLSITEAFF. In DNA, the CDR3 is TGTGCCAGCAGCGTAGATCTTTCTATCACTGAAGCTTTCTTT. Based on the CDR3 plus reference TRBV9 and TRBJ1-1, the full variable domain is DSGVTQTPKHLITATGQRVTLRCSPRSGDLSVYWYQQSLDQGLQFLIQYYNGEERAKGNILERFSAQQFPDLHSELNLSSLELGDSALYFCASSVDLSITEAFFGQGTRLTVV.

V is TRBV6-1 and J is TRBJ1-4; D is unclear. The CDR3 runs to 12 residues. Germline CDR1 is MNHNS and CDR2 is SASEGT. V dropped 2 bases and J dropped 16 bases, with 14 bases sitting between them. Written as DNA, the CDR3 is TGTGCCAGCAGTGAAAATCGGGTCCAGAGGTTTTTT. Protein sequence: CASSENRVQRFF.

In DNA form, the CDR3 reads TGTGCCAGCAGTGAGGTGTGGACAGGGGCCCTTAATAGCAATCAGCCCCAGCATTTT. Translation gives CASSEVWTGALNSNQPQHF. The V gene is TRBV6-1, the J gene TRBJ1-5; 9 bases fit TRBD1. Germline CDR1 is MNHNS and CDR2 is SASEGT. The CDR3 is 19 amino acids. V lost 3 bases, J lost 0 bases, and 12 bases stayed unmatched.

The rearrangement joins TRBV2 to TRBJ1-4; 7 positions match TRBD1. CDR3 length: 12 amino acids. The trim removed 6 bases at V and 17 bases at J, leaving 12 bases unmatched. CDR1 and CDR2 from the germline V gene are SNHLY and FYNNEI. The CDR3 region has the DNA TGTGCCAGCAGCGACAGGGTCCTGGGGCTTTTTTTT. Translating it yields CASSDRVLGLFF.

This chain uses TRBV19 with TRBJ1-2; TRBD1 matches at 9 bases. Germline V gene data show CDR1 as LNHDA and CDR2 as SQIVND (reference sequence). V shed 3 bases and J 8 bases; nucleotides not matched to a gene: 7. The CDR3 runs 14 residues. CDR3 DNA: TGTGCCAGTAGTATCCTGCGGGACAGGGACGGCTACACCTTC. Protein product: CASSILRDRDGYTF.

The chain couples TRBV5-1 to TRBJ2-5; 8 bases align to TRBD1. Germline trimming cut 3 bases from V and 1 base from J; bases unmatched to any gene: 5. Germline CDR1 SGHRS, CDR2 YFSETQ. The CDR3 spans 15 residues. CDR3 region: CASSSGQGSQETQYF. The CDR3 DNA reads TGCGCCAGCAGCTCCGGACAGGGCTCCCAAGAGACCCAGTACTTC.

V and J are TRBV7-8 and TRBJ2-5; 10 bases map to TRBD2. This CDR3 contains 17 residues. V lost 5 bases and J lost 7; bases outside the gene matches: 16. The germline V gene encodes CDR1 SGHVS and CDR2 FQNEAQ. This CDR3 reads CASSTPTRTSGYSTQYF. The CDR3 DNA follows: TGTGCCAGCAGCACCCCCACCCGGACTAGCGGTTATTCGACCCAGTACTTC.

This sequence joins TRBV11-1 and TRBJ2-7, with 7 bases identical to TRBD1. V lost 5 bases, J lost 2 bases, and 3 bases stayed unmatched. Germline V gives CDR1 SGHAT, CDR2 FQDESV (reference sequence). This CDR3 is built from 13 residues. The CDR3 loop is CASSRDRAYEQYF. CDR3 nucleotides: TGTGCCAGCAGCCGGGACAGAGCCTACGAGCAGTACTTC. Based on the CDR3 plus reference TRBV11-1 and TRBJ2-7, the full variable domain is EAEVAQSPRYKITEKSQAVAFWCDPISGHATLYWYRQILGQGPELLVQFQDESVVDDSQLPKDRFSAERLKGVDSTLKIQPAELGDSAMYLCASSRDRAYEQYFGPGTRLTVT.

CDR3 bases: TGTGCCAGCAGTTTAGCAGGGGGCACTAATGAAAAACTGTTTTTT. Its protein product is CASSLAGGTNEKLFF. The J gene is TRBJ1-4, the V gene TRBV28; 8 bases match TRBD1. CDR3 size: 15 residues. Losses at the gene ends were 2 bases for V and 2 bases for J; bases not matched to a gene: 1. The germline V gene has CDR1 MDHEN and CDR2 SYDVKM.

This chain joins TRBV4-3 and TRBJ1-2; 9 positions agree with TRBD1. Germline CDR1 reads LGHNA; CDR2 reads YSLEER. The CDR3 is made up of 14 amino acids. V dropped 0 bases and J dropped 4; count of bases not matched to a gene: 0. The CDR3 sequence is CASSQEDRGYGYTF. CDR3 nucleotide sequence: TGCGCCAGCAGCCAAGAGGACAGGGGCTATGGCTACACCTTC.

The CDR3: CATTEGQGGNEQFF. The CDR3 coding sequence is TGTGCCACCACCGAGGGGCAGGGAGGGAATGAGCAGTTCTTC. The chain combines TRBV15 with TRBJ2-1, with 7 bases fitting TRBD2. There are 14 residues in the CDR3. Looked up from germline, CDR1 is LNHNV and CDR2 is YYDKDF (reference sequence). J gave up 7 bases and V 7 bases, and 10 bases lay outside the gene matches.

The chain carries TRBV5-4 and TRBJ1-2; 7 bases map to TRBD1. CDR1 is SGHNT and CDR2 is YYREEE in the germline V gene (reference sequence). CDR3 length: 15 residues. With V trimmed by 4 bases and J by 3 bases, 9 bases remained unmatched. The CDR3 nucleotides are TGTGCCAGCAGCCCCGGGACAGCCGAGGACTATGGCTACACCTTC. It specifies CASSPGTAEDYGYTF.

The chain uses TRBV19 and TRBJ2-3; 7 bases are shared with TRBD1. Germline CDR1 reads LNHDA; CDR2 reads SQIVND (reference sequence). The CDR3 runs 16 residues. Unmatched junction bases numbered 9, after V lost 3 bases and J lost 3 bases. The CDR3 DNA sequence: TGTGCCAGTAGTATGTTGGTACGACAGGGAACAGATACGCAGTATTTT. It encodes CASSMLVRQGTDTQYF.

This clone was counted only a few times. This chain joins TRBV7-2 and TRBJ1-2; no clear D. The CDR3 is 11 amino acids. Germline CDR1 SGHTA, CDR2 FQGNSA. Trimming left V 4 bases short and J 5 bases short, with 5 bases between. The CDR3 sequence is CASSSFYGYTF. Written as DNA, the CDR3 is TGTGCCAGCAGCTCCTTTTATGGCTACACCTTC.

The sample holds a few counts of this clone. The V call is TRBV18, the J call TRBJ2-7; D gene uncertain. V was shortened by 3 bases and J by 3 bases, with 12 bases between the two germline ends. Looked up from germline, CDR1 is KGHSH and CDR2 is LQKENI. The CDR3 covers 14 residues. DNA of the CDR3: TGTGCCAGCTCACCGGGCCCCCCCTTCTACGAGCAGTACTTC. The encoded protein is CASSPGPPFYEQYF.

In DNA form, the CDR3 reads TGTGCCAGCAGACAGGGATATAGCAATCAGCCCCAGCATTTT. The encoded protein is CASRQGYSNQPQHF. The rearrangement links TRBV6-5 to TRBJ1-5, with D perhaps matching TRBD1 (6 bases). Trimming removed 6 bases from V and 0 bases from J, with 9 bases in between. The CDR3 is made up of 14 amino acids. Per germline, CDR1 MNHEY and CDR2 SVGAGI.

This rearrangement joins TRBV2 to TRBJ1-5; D is undetermined. Trimming shortened V by 2 bases and J by 1 base, and 9 bases separated the two germline ends. CDR3 length: 15 amino acids. Per the germline V gene, CDR1 is SNHLY and CDR2 is FYNNEI. The CDR3 is CASSELGRSNQPQHF. The CDR3 nucleotides read TGTGCCAGCAGTGAACTGGGCCGGAGCAATCAGCCCCAGCATTTT.

This rearrangement joins TRBV13 to TRBJ2-7, with D tentatively TRBD2 (6 bases). The germline gives CDR1 PRHDT, CDR2 FYEKMQ (reference sequence). The V gene lost 0 bases and the J gene lost 6 bases, with 15 bases spanning the gap. This CDR3 contains 15 residues. CDR3 sequence reads: CASSLGTGGVVEQYF. DNA for the CDR3: TGTGCCAGCAGCTTAGGCACCGGAGGGGTAGTCGAGCAGTACTTC.